This T cell receptor beta chain was profiled in a study of control samples from healthy donors and cancer patients. Assay: immunoSEQ multiplex PCR; the TCRdb copy retains only in-frame clones and omits some. The sample includes 170,000 or so clones, 90% to 95% of them seen just once. This clone was counted a single time. The receptor comes from a man between 18 and 35 years old in good health. Sequenced sample: blood.

The CDR3 coding sequence is TGTGCCAGCAGCTTGGCGGTCTTTGGGGGAGAGACCCAGTACTTC. Protein product: CASSLAVFGGETQYF. The V gene is TRBV5-6, the J gene TRBJ2-5, with D perhaps being TRBD1 or TRBD2 (5 bases each). The germline V and J ends were trimmed by 0 bases and 4 bases, with 13 bases remaining between them. The germline V gene has CDR1 SGHDT and CDR2 YYEEEE. This CDR3 spans 15 amino acids.